This is a list of T cell receptor beta chains from one sample in a study of shared clonotypes between healthy human individuals. The protocol was immunoSEQ multiplex PCR, while the TCRdb copy is restricted to in-frame clones and leaves out a portion. This table has around 510,000 clones, around 95% appearing once. The sample taken for sequencing was naive CD4+ T cells sorted from blood. The receptors shown here come from a woman aged 25 to 39 in good health. Both conserved end residues are part of each CDR3. A D gene is named only where the DNA matches it firmly. Only some rows state a clone size, as once, few, many or a class for expanded clones.

>TRBJ2-7|NA|NA|15|TRBV7-8
CASSTYVVEAYEQYF
TGTGCCAGCAGCACCTACGTGGTAGAGGCCTACGAGCAGTACTTC
>TRBJ2-1|NA|TRBD1|16|TRBV6-6
CASSYPGQGRGNEQFF
TGTGCCAGCAGTTACCCGGGACAGGGAAGAGGGAATGAGCAGTTCTTC
>TRBJ2-3|NA|NA|15|TRBV5-1
CASCRRDASTDTQYF
TGCGCCAGCTGCCGCCGGGACGCCAGCACAGATACGCAGTATTTT
>TRBJ2-1|NA|NA|15|TRBV5-1
CASSLASDRGNEQFF
TGCGCCAGCAGCTTGGCCTCGGACAGAGGCAATGAGCAGTTCTTC
>TRBJ1-2|NA|NA|15|TRBV5-5
CASSRTMDRFYGYTF
TGTGCCAGCAGCCGAACGATGGACAGATTCTATGGCTACACCTTC
>TRBJ1-4|NA|TRBD1|15|TRBV28
CASSPAGQGPMELFF
TGTGCCAGCAGTCCAGCGGGACAGGGGCCCATGGAACTGTTTTTT
>TRBJ2-7|NA|NA|12|TRBV6-6
CASSPTSYEQYF
TGTGCCAGCAGCCCTACGTCCTACGAGCAGTACTTC
>TRBJ1-2|NA|TRBD1|13|TRBV28
CASSLDGQVGYTF
TGTGCCAGCAGTTTAGATGGACAGGTGGGCTACACCTTC
>TRBJ2-4|NA|NA|20|TRBV28
CASSLIWGREGVLAKNIQYF
TGTGCCAGCAGTTTGATTTGGGGCAGGGAGGGGGTACTAGCCAAAAACATTCAGTACTTC
>TRBJ2-1|NA|NA|18|TRBV5-1
CASSLQQSGLGNYNEQFF
TGCGCCAGCAGCTTACAACAATCAGGCCTAGGGAACTACAATGAGCAGTTCTTC
>TRBJ1-5|NA|NA|16|TRBV6-1
CASREQGLGGNQPQHF
TGTGCCAGCAGGGAACAGGGCCTGGGGGGAAATCAGCCCCAGCATTTT
>TRBJ2-1|NA|TRBD2|15|TRBV2
CASSEVQREYNEQFF
TGTGCCAGCAGTGAAGTCCAGCGGGAATACAATGAGCAGTTCTTC
>TRBJ2-7|NA|NA|13|TRBV27
CASGTLRHNRWYF
TGTGCCAGCGGAACCCTCCGCCATAACAGGTGGTACTTC
>TRBJ2-7|NA|TRBD1|15|TRBV25-1
CASSRYGTGGYEQYF
TGTGCCAGCAGTCGATACGGGACAGGGGGGTACGAGCAGTACTTC
>TRBJ2-7|NA|NA|14|TRBV5-1
CASSSGQVTYEQYF
TGCGCCAGCAGCTCGGGACAAGTCACCTACGAGCAGTACTTC
>TRBJ1-3|NA|NA|15|TRBV28
CASSHPLGQGNTIYF
TGTGCCAGCAGTCACCCCCTCGGACAGGGAAACACCATATATTTT
>TRBJ2-7|NA|NA|15|TRBV5-4
CASSFGGGSSYEQYF
TGTGCCAGCAGCTTCGGTGGGGGGAGCTCCTACGAGCAGTACTTC
>TRBJ1-1|NA|NA|14|TRBV7-3
CASSLKGWNTEAFF
TGTGCCAGCAGCTTAAAGGGATGGAACACTGAAGCTTTCTTT
>TRBJ1-5|NA|NA|12|TRBV7-2
CASSLVGQPQHF
TGTGCCAGCAGCTTAGTGGGGCAGCCCCAGCATTTT
>TRBJ2-1|NA|NA|13|TRBV5-1
CASSLQGYNEQFF
TGCGCCAGCAGCTTACAGGGCTACAATGAGCAGTTCTTC
>TRBJ1-1|NA|NA|18|TRBV18
CASSPRPAGEVGGTEAFF
TGTGCCAGCTCACCAAGGCCCGCAGGGGAAGTTGGTGGCACTGAAGCTTTCTTT
>TRBJ2-4|NA|TRBD1|17|TRBV9
CASSTGGGLGGQNIQYF
TGTGCCAGCAGTACAGGGGGAGGATTGGGTGGCCAAAACATTCAGTACTTC
>TRBJ2-7|NA|TRBD2|14|TRBV28
CASSRSGSVYEQYF
TGTGCCAGCAGCCGTAGCGGGAGTGTCTACGAGCAGTACTTC
>TRBJ2-5|NA|TRBD2|16|TRBV11-2
CASSRIAGTSWETQYF
TGTGCCAGCAGCCGAATAGCGGGGACCTCCTGGGAGACCCAGTACTTC
>TRBJ2-1|NA|NA|14|TRBV15
CASGTGPGGNEQFF
TGTGCCAGCGGAACAGGCCCCGGCGGCAATGAGCAGTTCTTC
>TRBJ1-6|NA|NA|14|TRBV5-1
CASSLEQADAPLHF
TGCGCCAGCAGCTTGGAGCAGGCGGATGCACCCCTCCACTTT
>TRBJ1-2|NA|NA|13|TRBV5-4
CASSHSDNYGYTF
TGTGCCAGCAGCCACTCGGATAACTATGGCTACACCTTC
>TRBJ2-2|NA|TRBD2|17|TRBV14
CASSQRTSGRNTGELFF
TGTGCCAGCAGCCAAAGGACTAGCGGGAGGAACACCGGGGAGCTGTTTTTT
>TRBJ2-7|NA|NA|16|TRBV27
CASSSRQGTSAYEQYF
TGTGCCAGCAGTTCCCGCCAGGGGACCTCCGCCTACGAGCAGTACTTC
>TRBJ1-5|NA|TRBD1|14|TRBV7-9
CASSSTGYNQPQHF
TGTGCCAGCAGCTCGACAGGGTACAATCAGCCCCAGCATTTT
>TRBJ1-4|few|TRBD1|14|TRBV7-9
CASSFPGQAEKLFF
TGTGCCAGCAGCTTCCCGGGACAGGCTGAAAAACTGTTTTTT
>TRBJ1-3|NA|NA|14|TRBV29-1
CSAVGQSSGNTIYF
TGCAGCGCCGTAGGGCAATCCTCTGGAAACACCATATATTTT
>TRBJ2-3|NA|NA|14|TRBV6-5
CASRPRISTDTQYF
TGTGCCAGCAGGCCCCGGATTAGCACAGATACGCAGTATTTT
>TRBJ2-1|NA|NA|13|TRBV7-9
CASSFQLVDEQFF
TGTGCCAGCAGCTTTCAATTGGTAGATGAGCAGTTCTTC
>TRBJ2-7|NA|TRBD2|19|TRBV28
CASSLKNWASGGSSYEQYF
TGTGCCAGCAGTTTAAAAAACTGGGCTAGCGGGGGAAGCTCCTACGAGCAGTACTTC
>TRBJ1-5|NA|NA|16|TRBV28
CASSPDGTLGLQPQHF
TGTGCCAGCAGCCCCGATGGGACCCTTGGCCTTCAGCCCCAGCATTTT
>TRBJ1-4|NA|NA|16|TRBV28
CASRKRGREKNEKLFF
TGTGCCAGCAGAAAACGGGGCCGAGAAAAGAATGAAAAACTGTTTTTT
>TRBJ1-5|NA|TRBD1|18|TRBV6-7
CASSSAWDRGAASQPQHF
TGTGCCAGCAGTTCGGCCTGGGACAGGGGAGCGGCGAGCCAGCCCCAGCATTTT
>TRBJ1-5|NA|NA|14|TRBV28
CASSFAGGNQPQHF
TGTGCCAGCAGTTTTGCAGGGGGCAATCAGCCCCAGCATTTT
>TRBJ2-1|once|NA|16|TRBV7-9
CASSPNSKSSYNEQFF
TGTGCCAGCAGCCCCAATTCTAAGAGCTCCTACAATGAGCAGTTCTTC
>TRBJ2-1|once|TRBD1|17|TRBV10-1
CASSETRQGGPYNEQFF
TGCGCCAGCAGTGAGACTCGACAGGGTGGGCCCTACAATGAGCAGTTCTTC
>TRBJ2-1|NA|NA|11|TRBV20-1
CSARRGYEQFF
TGCAGTGCTAGAAGGGGGTATGAGCAGTTCTTC
>TRBJ1-4|NA|NA|13|TRBV27
CASRGRGYEKLFF
TGTGCCAGCCGGGGCAGGGGATATGAAAAACTGTTTTTT
>TRBJ2-6|NA|TRBD1|15|TRBV28
CASSRDRGGANVLTF
TGTGCCAGCAGCCGGGACAGGGGAGGGGCCAACGTCCTGACTTTC
>TRBJ2-7|NA|TRBD2|16|TRBV19
CASRPGLVSHSYEQYF
TGTGCCAGTAGACCGGGACTAGTGTCCCATTCCTACGAGCAGTACTTC
>TRBJ1-3|NA|TRBD1|15|TRBV27
CASRLTGGDGNTIYF
TGTGCCAGCAGACTTACAGGGGGCGATGGAAACACCATATATTTT